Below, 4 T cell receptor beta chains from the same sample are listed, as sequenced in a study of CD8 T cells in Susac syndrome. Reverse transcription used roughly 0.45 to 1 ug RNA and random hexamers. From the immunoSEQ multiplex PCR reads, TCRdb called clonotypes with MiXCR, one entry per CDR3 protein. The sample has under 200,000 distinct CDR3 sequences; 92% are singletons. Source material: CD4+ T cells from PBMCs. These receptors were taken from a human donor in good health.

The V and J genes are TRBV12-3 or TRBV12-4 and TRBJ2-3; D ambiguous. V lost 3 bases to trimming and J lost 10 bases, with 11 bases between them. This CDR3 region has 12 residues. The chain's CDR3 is CASSFVVAAQYF. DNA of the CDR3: TGTGCCAGCAGTTTTGTGGTCGCCGCGCAGTATTTT.

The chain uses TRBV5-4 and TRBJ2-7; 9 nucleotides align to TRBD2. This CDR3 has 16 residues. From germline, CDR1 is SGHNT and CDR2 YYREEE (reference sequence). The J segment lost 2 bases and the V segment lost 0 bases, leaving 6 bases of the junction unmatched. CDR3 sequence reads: CASSLVAGATPYEQYF. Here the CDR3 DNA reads TGTGCCAGCAGCTTGGTAGCGGGAGCGACCCCCTACGAGCAGTACTTC.

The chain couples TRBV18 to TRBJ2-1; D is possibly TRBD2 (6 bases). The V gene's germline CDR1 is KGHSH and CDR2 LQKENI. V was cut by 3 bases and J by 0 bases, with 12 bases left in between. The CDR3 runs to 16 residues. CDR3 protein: CASSPLAPSSYNEQFF. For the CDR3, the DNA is TGTGCCAGCTCACCTCTAGCGCCGAGCTCCTACAATGAGCAGTTCTTC.

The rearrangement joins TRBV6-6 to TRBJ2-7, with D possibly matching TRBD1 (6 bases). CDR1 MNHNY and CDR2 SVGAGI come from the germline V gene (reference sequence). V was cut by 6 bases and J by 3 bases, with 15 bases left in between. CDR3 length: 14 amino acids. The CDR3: CASSIGRGLYEQYF. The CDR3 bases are TGTGCCAGCAGCATAGGCAGGGGCCTCTACGAGCAGTACTTC.